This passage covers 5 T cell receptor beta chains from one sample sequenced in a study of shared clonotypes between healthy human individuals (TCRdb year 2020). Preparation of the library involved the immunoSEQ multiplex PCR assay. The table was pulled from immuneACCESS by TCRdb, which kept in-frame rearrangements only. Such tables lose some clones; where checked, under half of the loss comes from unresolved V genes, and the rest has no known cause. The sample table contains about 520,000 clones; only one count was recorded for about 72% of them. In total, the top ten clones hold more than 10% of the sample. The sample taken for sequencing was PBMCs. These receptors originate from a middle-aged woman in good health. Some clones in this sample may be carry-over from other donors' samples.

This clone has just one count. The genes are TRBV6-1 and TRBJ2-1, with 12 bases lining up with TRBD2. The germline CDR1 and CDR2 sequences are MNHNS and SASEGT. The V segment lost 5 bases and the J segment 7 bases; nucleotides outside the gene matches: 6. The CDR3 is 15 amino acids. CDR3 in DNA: TGTGCCAGCAGTTCTAGCGGGAGGGCTTTAAATGAGCAGTTCTTC. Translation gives CASSSSGRALNEQFF.

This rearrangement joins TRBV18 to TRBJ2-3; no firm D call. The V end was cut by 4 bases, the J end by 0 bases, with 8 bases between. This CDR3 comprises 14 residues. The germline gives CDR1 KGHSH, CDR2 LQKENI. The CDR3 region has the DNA TGTGCCAGCTCACTCCAACCTAGCACAGATACGCAGTATTTT. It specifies CASSLQPSTDTQYF.

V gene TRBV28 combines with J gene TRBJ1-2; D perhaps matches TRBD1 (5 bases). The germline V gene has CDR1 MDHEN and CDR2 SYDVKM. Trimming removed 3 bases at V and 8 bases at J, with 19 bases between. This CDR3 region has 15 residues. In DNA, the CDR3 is TGTGCCAGCAGTTTTAGTTTAGGCAGGGTGGGCGGCTACACCTTC. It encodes CASSFSLGRVGGYTF.

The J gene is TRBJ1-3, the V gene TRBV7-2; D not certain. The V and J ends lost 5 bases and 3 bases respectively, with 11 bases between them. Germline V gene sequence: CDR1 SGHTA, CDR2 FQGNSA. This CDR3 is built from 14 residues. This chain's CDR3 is CASSIVAVGNTIYF. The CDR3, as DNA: TGTGCCAGCAGCATAGTGGCGGTTGGAAACACCATATATTTT.

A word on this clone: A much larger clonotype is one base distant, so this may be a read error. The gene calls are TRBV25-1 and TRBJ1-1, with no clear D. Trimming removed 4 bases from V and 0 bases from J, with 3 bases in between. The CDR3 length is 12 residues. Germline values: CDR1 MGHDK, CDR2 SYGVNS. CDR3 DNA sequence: TGTGCCAGCAGTGGACTGAACACTGAAGCTTTCTTT. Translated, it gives CASSGLNTEAFF.